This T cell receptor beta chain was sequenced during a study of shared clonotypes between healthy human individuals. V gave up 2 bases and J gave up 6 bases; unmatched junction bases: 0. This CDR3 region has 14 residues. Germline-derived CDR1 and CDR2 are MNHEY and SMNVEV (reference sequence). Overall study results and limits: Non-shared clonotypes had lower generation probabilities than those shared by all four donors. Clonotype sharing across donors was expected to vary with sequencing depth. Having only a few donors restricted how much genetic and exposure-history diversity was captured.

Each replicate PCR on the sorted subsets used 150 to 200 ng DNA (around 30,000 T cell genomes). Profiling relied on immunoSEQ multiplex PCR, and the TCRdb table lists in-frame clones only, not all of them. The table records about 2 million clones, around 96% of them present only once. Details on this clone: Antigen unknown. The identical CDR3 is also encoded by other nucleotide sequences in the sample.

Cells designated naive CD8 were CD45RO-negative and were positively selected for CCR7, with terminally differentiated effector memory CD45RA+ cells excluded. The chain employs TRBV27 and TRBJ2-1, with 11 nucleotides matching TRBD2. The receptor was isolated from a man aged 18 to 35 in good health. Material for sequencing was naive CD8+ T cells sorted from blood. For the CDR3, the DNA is TGTGCCAGCAGTTTAACTAGCGGGGGCAATGAGCAGTTCTTC. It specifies CASSLTSGGNEQFF.